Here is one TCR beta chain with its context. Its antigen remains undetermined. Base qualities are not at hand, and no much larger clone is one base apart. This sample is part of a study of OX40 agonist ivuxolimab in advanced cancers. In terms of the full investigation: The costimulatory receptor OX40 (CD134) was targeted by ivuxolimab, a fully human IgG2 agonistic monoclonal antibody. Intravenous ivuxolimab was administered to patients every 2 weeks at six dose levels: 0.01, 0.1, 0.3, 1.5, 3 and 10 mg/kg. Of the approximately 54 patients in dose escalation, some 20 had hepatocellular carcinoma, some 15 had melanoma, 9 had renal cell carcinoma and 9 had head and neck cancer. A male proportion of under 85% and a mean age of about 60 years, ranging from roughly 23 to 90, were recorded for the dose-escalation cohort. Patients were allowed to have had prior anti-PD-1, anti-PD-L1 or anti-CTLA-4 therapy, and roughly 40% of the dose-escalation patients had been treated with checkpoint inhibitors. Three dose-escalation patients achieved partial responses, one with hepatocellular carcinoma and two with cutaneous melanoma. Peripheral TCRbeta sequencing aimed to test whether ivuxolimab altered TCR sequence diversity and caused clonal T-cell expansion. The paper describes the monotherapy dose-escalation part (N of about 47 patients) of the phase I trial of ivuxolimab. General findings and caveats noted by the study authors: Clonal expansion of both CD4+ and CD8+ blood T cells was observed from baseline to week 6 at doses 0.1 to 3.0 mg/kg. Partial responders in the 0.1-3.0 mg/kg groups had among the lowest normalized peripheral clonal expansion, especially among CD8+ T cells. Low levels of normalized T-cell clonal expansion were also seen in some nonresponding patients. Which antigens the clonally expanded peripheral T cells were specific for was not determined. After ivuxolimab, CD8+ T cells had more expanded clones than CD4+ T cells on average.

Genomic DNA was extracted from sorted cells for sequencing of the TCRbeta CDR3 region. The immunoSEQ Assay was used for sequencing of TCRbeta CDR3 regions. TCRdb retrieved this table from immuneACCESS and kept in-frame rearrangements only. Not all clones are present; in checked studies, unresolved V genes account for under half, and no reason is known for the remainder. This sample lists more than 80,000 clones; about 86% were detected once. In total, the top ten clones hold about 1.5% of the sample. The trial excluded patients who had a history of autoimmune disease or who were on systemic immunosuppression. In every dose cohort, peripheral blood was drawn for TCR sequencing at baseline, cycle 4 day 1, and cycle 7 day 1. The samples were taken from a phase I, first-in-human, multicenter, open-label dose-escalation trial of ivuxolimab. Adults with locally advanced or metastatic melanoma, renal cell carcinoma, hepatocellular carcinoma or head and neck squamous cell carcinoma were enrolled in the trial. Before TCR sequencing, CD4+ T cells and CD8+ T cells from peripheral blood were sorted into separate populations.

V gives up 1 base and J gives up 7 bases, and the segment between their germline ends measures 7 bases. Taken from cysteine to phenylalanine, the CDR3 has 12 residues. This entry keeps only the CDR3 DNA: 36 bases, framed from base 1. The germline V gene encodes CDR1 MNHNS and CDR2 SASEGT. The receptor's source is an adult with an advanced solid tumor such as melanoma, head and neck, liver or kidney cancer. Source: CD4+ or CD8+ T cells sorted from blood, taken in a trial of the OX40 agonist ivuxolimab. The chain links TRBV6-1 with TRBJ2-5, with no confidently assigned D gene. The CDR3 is CASSEVGRTQYF. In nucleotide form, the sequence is TGTGCCAGCAGTGAAGTAGGACGGACCCAGTACTTC.